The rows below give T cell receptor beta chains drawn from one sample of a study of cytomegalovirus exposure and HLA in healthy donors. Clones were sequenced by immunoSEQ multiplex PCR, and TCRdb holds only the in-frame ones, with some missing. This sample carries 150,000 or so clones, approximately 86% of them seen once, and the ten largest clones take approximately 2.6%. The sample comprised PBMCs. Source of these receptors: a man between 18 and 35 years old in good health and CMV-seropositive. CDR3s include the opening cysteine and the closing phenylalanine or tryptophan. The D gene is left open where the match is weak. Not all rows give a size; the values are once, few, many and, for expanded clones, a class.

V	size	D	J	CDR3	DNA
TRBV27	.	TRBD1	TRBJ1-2	CASSSGQGTNYGYTF	TGTGCCAGCAGCTCCGGACAGGGCACTAACTATGGCTACACCTTC
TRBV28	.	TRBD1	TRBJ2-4	CASTDRGQAKNIQYF	TGTGCCAGCACCGACAGGGGGCAAGCCAAAAACATTCAGTACTTC
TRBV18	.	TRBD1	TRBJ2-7	CASSPPQGPKEQYF	TGTGCCAGCTCACCACCACAGGGGCCGAAGGAGCAGTACTTC
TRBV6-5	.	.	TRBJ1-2	CASSYAGSVNYGYTF	TGTGCCAGCAGTTACGCGGGGAGCGTTAACTATGGCTACACCTTC
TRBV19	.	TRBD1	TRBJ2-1	CASSPWTGYNEQFF	TGTGCCAGTAGTCCCTGGACAGGGTACAATGAGCAGTTCTTC
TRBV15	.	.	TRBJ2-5	CATSRGRLVRYQETQYF	TGTGCCACCAGCAGAGGACGGCTAGTACGGTACCAAGAGACCCAGTACTTC
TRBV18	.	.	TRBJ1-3	CASSPGTPSGNTIYF	TGTGCCAGCTCACCCGGGACACCCTCTGGAAACACCATATATTTT
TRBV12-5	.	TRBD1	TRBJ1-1	CASGGTGLTEAFF	TGTGCTAGTGGTGGGACAGGGCTCACTGAAGCTTTCTTT
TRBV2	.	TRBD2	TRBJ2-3	CASSLRAGLVADTQYF	TGTGCCAGCTCCCTAAGAGCGGGACTAGTCGCCGATACGCAGTATTTT
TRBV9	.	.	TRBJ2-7	CASEGPVEGEQYF	TGTGCCAGCGAAGGACCGGTAGAGGGAGAGCAGTACTTC
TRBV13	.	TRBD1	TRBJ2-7	CASSDRGQGYEQYF	TGTGCCAGCAGCGACCGCGGACAGGGCTACGAGCAGTACTTC
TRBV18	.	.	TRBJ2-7	CASLRVEQYF	TGTGCCAGCCTTCGGGTCGAGCAGTACTTC
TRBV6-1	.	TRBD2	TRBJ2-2	CASSRLAGMAGELFF	TGTGCCAGCAGCCGACTAGCGGGAATGGCCGGGGAGCTGTTTTTT
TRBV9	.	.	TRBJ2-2	CASSVRQSTGELFF	TGTGCCAGCAGCGTGAGACAGAGTACCGGGGAGCTGTTTTTT
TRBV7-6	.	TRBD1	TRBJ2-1	CASSLRTGSYNEQFF	TGTGCCAGCAGCTTACGGACAGGGTCCTACAATGAGCAGTTCTTC
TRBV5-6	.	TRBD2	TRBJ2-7	CASSLGREVYEQYF	TGTGCCAGCAGCTTGGGGCGGGAGGTCTACGAGCAGTACTTC
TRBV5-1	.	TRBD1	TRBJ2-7	CASSFRTGRSYEQYF	TGCGCCAGCAGCTTCCGGACAGGGAGGTCCTACGAGCAGTACTTC
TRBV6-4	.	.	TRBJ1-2	CASSDETGSGYTF	TGTGCCAGCAGTGACGAGACAGGATCTGGCTACACCTTC
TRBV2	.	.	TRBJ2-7	CASSETVSYEQYF	TGTGCCAGCAGTGAAACGGTCTCCTACGAGCAGTACTTC
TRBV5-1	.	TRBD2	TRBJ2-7	CASSTRQRGGEQYF	TGCGCCAGCAGTACACGCCAGCGGGGCGGCGAGCAGTACTTC
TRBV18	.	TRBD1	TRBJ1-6	CASSQTGGDSPLHF	TGTGCCAGCTCACAGACAGGGGGGGATTCACCCCTCCACTTT
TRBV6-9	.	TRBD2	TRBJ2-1	CASGGESGVHEQFF	TGTGCCAGCGGGGGGGAGTCGGGAGTCCATGAGCAGTTCTTC
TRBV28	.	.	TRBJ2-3	CASGRISKGWDTQYF	TGTGCCAGCGGGAGAATCTCTAAAGGGTGGGATACGCAGTATTTT
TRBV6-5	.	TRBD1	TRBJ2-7	CASRWETGSNEQYF	TGTGCCAGCAGGTGGGAGACAGGGAGCAACGAGCAGTACTTC
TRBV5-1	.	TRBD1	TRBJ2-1	CASSLEGTGVAYNEQFF	TGCGCCAGCAGCTTGGAAGGGACAGGGGTGGCCTACAATGAGCAGTTCTTC
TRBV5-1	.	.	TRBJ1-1	CASSFRRNTEAFF	TGCGCCAGCAGCTTTCGCAGGAACACTGAAGCTTTCTTT
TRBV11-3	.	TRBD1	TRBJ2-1	CASSVTGGPYNEQFF	TGTGCCAGCAGCGTAACAGGGGGCCCCTACAATGAGCAGTTCTTC
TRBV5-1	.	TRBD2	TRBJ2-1	CASSSLPLGGGGNEQFF	TGCGCCAGCAGCTCCCTCCCTCTAGGCGGGGGGGGGAATGAGCAGTTCTTC
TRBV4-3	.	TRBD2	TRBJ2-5	CASSQDPSGGAETQYF	TGCGCCAGCAGCCAAGATCCTAGCGGGGGGGCAGAGACCCAGTACTTC
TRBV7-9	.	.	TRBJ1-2	CASSSESRAGSYGYTF	TGTGCCAGCAGCTCAGAGTCCCGGGCGGGGTCCTATGGCTACACCTTC
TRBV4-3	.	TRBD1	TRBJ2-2	CASSQGKITGDLWTGELFF	TGCGCCAGCAGCCAAGGAAAGATAACAGGGGATTTGTGGACCGGGGAGCTGTTTTTT
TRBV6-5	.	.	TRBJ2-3	CASRHEKDTQYF	TGTGCCAGCAGGCATGAGAAAGATACGCAGTATTTT
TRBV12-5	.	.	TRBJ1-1	CASGQGPNTEAFF	TGTGCTAGTGGTCAGGGGCCGAACACTGAAGCTTTCTTT
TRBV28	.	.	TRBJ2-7	CASRIRYEQYF	TGTGCCAGCAGGATTCGGTACGAGCAGTACTTC
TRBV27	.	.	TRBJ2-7	CASSLASTYEQYF	TGTGCCAGCAGTTTGGCCAGTACCTACGAGCAGTACTTC
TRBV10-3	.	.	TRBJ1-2	CAIKRSAVTDYGYTF	TGTGCCATCAAGAGGTCGGCTGTTACGGACTATGGCTACACCTTC
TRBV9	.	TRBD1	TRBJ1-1	CASSVVDRDFLPEAFF	TGTGCCAGCAGCGTAGTAGACAGGGACTTCCTCCCTGAAGCTTTCTTT
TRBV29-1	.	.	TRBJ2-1	CSVTGRGNEQFF	TGCAGCGTTACCGGCAGGGGCAATGAGCAGTTCTTC
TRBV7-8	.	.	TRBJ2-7	CASSSQAAAAYEQYF	TGTGCCAGCAGCTCCCAAGCTGCGGCGGCGTACGAGCAGTACTTC
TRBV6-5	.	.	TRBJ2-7	CASSYLAAVDEQYF	TGTGCCAGCAGTTATCTAGCAGCGGTGGACGAGCAGTACTTC
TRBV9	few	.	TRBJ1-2	CASSPRSLGGYGYTF	TGTGCCAGCAGCCCTAGAAGTCTGGGAGGCTATGGCTACACCTTC
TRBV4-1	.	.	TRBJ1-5	CASSQVEGVNQPQHF	TGCGCCAGCAGCCAAGTGGAGGGTGTGAATCAGCCCCAGCATTTT
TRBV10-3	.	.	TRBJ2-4	CATGLTGVGNIQYF	TGTGCCACCGGACTAACAGGGGTGGGAAACATTCAGTACTTC
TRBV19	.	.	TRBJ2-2	CASSTPGHKTGELFF	TGTGCCAGTAGTACACCGGGACACAAAACAGGGGAGCTGTTTTTT
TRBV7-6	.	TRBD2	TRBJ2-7	CASSLRASGPYEQYF	TGTGCCAGCAGCTTACGGGCTAGCGGGCCCTACGAGCAGTACTTC
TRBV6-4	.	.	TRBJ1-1	CAILDRNTEAFF	TGTGCCATCCTAGACAGGAACACTGAAGCTTTCTTT
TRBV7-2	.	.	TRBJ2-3	CASSSGTDTQYF	TGTGCCAGCAGTTCAGGGACAGATACGCAGTATTTT
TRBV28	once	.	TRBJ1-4	CASSFGQQIEKLFF	TGTGCCAGCAGTTTCGGTCAACAGATTGAAAAACTGTTTTTT